This T cell receptor (beta chain) was retrieved from a study of T cell changes during pregnancy in multiple sclerosis. Measured with immunoSEQ multiplex PCR; TCRdb has only the in-frame clones, and not every one. The top ten clones hold about 1.5% of a sample with some 110,000 clones, roughly 92% of them seen once. This clone was seen a single time. This clonotype was obtained from a female donor with multiple sclerosis, enrolled in a pregnancy study. Sequenced material: peripheral blood, taken in the third trimester of pregnancy.

The CDR3 DNA reads TGCGCCAGCAGCTCCTCCGGGACAGGGAGCTATGGCTACACCTTC. Its protein product is CASSSSGTGSYGYTF. This chain connects TRBV5-1 to TRBJ1-2, with 9 bases lining up with TRBD1. CDR3 length: 15 residues. In germline, CDR1 is SGHRS, CDR2 YFSETQ. V shed 3 bases, J shed 4 bases, and the junction held 7 bases outside the gene matches.